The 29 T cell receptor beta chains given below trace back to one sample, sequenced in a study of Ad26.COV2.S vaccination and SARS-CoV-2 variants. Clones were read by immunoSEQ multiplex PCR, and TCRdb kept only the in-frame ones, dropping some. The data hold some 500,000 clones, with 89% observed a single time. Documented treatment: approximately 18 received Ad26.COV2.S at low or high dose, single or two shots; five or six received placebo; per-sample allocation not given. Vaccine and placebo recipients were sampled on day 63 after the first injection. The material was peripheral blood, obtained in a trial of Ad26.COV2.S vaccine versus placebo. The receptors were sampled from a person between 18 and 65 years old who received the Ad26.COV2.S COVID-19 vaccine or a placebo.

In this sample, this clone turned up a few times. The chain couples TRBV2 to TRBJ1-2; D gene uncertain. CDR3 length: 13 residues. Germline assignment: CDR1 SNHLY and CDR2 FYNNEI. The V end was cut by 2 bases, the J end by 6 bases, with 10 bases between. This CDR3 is CASSELQRDGYTF. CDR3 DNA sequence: TGTGCCAGCAGTGAATTACAGAGGGATGGCTACACCTTC.

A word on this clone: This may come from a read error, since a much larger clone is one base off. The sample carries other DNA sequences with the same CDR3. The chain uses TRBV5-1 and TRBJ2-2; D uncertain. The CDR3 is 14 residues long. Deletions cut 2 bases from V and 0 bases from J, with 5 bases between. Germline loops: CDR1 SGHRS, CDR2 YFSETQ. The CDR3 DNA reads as TGCGCCAGCAGCTTAGATCCGAACACCGGGGAGCTGTTTTTT. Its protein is CASSLDPNTGELFF.

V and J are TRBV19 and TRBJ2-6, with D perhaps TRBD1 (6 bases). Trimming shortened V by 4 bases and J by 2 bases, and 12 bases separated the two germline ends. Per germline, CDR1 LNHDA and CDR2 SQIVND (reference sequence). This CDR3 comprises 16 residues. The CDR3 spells CASSRPTGTGANVLTF. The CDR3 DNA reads TGTGCCAGTAGTAGACCAACAGGGACTGGGGCCAACGTCCTGACTTTC.

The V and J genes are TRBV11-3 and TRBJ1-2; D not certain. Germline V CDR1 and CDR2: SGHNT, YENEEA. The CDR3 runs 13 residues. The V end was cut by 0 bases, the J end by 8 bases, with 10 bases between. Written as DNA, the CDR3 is TGTGCCAGCAGCTTAGAAGTATATGCCGGCTACACCTTC. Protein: CASSLEVYAGYTF. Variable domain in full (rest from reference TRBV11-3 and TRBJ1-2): EAGVVQSPRYKIIEKKQPVAFWCNPISGHNTLYWYLQNLGQGPELLIRYENEEAVDDSQLPKDRFSAERLKGVDSTLKIQPAELGDSAVYLCASSLEVYAGYTFGSGTRLTVV.

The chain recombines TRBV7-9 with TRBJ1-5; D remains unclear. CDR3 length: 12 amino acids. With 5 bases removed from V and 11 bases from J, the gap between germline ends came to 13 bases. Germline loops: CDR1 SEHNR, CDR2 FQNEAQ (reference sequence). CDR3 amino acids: CASSEDSGSQHF. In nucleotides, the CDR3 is TGTGCCAGCAGCGAGGACTCGGGTTCCCAGCATTTT.

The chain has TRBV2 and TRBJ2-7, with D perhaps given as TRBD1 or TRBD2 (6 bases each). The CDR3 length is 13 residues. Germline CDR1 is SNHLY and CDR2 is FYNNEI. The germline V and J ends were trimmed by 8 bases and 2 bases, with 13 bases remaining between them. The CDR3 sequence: CASGGTPTYEQYF. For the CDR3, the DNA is TGTGCCAGCGGAGGGACACCGACCTACGAGCAGTACTTC. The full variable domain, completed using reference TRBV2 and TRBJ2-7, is EPEVTQTPSHQVTQMGQEVILRCVPISNHLYFYWYRQILGQKVEFLVSFYNNEISEKSEIFDDQFSVERPDGSNFTLKIRSTKLEDSAMYFCASGGTPTYEQYFGPGTRLTVT.

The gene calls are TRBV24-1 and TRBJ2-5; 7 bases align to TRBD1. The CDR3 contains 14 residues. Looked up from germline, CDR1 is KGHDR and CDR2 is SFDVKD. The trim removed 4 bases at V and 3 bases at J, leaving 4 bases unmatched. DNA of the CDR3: TGTGCCACCAGTGACACAGGACAGGAAGAGACCCAGTACTTC. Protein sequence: CATSDTGQEETQYF.

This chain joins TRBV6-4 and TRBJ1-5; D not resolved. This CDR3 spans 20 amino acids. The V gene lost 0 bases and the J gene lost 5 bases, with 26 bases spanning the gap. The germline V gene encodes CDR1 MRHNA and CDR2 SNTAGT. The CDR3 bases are TGTGCCAGCAGTGACTCCCCCTGGAAGATAACGTCCCGTCAACATCAGCCCCAGCATTTT. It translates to CASSDSPWKITSRQHQPQHF.

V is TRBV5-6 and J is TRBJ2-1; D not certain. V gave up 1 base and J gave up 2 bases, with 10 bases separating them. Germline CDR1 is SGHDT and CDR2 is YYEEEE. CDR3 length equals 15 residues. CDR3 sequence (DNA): TGTGCCAGCAGCTTGCGGCTCGCCGCCTACAATGAGCAGTTCTTC. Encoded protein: CASSLRLAAYNEQFF.

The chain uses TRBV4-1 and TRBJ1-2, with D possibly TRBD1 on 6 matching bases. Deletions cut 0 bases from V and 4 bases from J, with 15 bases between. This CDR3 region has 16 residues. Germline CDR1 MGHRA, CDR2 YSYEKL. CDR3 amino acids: CASSQDRAQGSYGYTF. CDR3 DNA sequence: TGCGCCAGCAGCCAAGATAGGGCGCAGGGGAGCTATGGCTACACCTTC.

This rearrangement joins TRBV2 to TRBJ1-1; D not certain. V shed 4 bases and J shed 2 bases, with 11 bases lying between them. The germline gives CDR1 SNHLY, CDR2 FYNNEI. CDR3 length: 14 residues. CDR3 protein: CASSGTRGNTEAFF. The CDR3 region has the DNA TGTGCCAGCAGTGGCACTCGGGGAAACACTGAAGCTTTCTTT.

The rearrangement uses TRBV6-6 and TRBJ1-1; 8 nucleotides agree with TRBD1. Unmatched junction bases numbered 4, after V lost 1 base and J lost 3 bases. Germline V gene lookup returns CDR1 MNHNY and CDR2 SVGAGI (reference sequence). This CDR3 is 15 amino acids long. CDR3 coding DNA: TGTGCCAGCAGTTACTGGACAGGGTTTGACACTGAAGCTTTCTTT. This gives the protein CASSYWTGFDTEAFF.

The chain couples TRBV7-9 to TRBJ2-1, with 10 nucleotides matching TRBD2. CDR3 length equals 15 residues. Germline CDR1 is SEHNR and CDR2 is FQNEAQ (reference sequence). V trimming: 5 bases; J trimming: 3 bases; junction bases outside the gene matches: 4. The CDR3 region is CASSPTSGYYNEQFF. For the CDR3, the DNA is TGTGCCAGCAGCCCGACTAGCGGGTACTACAATGAGCAGTTCTTC. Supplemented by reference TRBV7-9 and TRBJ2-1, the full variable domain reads DTGVSQNPRHKITKRGQNVTFRCDPISEHNRLYWYRQTLGQGPEFLTYFQNEAQLEKSRLLSDRFSAERPKGSFSTLEIQRTEQGDSAMYLCASSPTSGYYNEQFFGPGTRLTVL.

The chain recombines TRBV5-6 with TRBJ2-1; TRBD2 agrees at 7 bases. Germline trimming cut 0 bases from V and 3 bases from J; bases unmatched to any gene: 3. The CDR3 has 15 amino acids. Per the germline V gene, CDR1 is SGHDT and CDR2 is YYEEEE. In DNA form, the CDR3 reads TGTGCCAGCAGCTTGGCGGGACTACTCTACAATGAGCAGTTCTTC. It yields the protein CASSLAGLLYNEQFF. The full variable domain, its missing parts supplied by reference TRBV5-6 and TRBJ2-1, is DAGVTQSPTHLIKTRGQQVTLRCSPKSGHDTVSWYQQALGQGPQFIFQYYEEEERQRGNFPDRFSGHQFPNYSSELNVNALLLGDSALYLCASSLAGLLYNEQFFGPGTRLTVL.

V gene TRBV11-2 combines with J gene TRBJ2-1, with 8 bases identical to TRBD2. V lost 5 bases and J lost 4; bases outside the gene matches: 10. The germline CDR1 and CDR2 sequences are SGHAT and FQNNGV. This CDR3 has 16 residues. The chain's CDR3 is CASSRGLVVRYNEQFF. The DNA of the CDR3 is TGTGCCAGCAGCAGGGGACTAGTCGTCCGGTACAATGAGCAGTTCTTC. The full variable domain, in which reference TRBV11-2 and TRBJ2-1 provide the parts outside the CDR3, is EAGVAQSPRYKIIEKRQSVAFWCNPISGHATLYWYQQILGQGPKLLIQFQNNGVVDDSQLPKDRFSAERLKGVDSTLKIQPAKLEDSAVYLCASSRGLVVRYNEQFFGPGTRLTVL.

CDR3 sequence reads: CASSYSLGGGSNQPQHF. CDR3 nucleotides: TGTGCCAGCAGTTACTCTCTCGGTGGGGGTAGCAATCAGCCCCAGCATTTT. J is TRBJ1-5 and V is TRBV6-2 or TRBV6-3; D is possibly TRBD1 (5 bases). CDR1 is MNHEY and CDR2 is SVGEGT in the germline V gene. This CDR3 is 17 amino acids long. V dropped 0 bases and J dropped 0 bases, with 12 bases sitting between them.

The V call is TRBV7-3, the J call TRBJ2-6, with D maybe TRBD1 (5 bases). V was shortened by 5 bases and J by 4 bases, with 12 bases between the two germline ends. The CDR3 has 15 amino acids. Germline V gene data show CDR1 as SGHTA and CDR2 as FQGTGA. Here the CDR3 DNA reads TGTGCCAGCAGCGACAGCCCTGGAGGGGCCAACGTCCTGACTTTC. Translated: CASSDSPGGANVLTF.

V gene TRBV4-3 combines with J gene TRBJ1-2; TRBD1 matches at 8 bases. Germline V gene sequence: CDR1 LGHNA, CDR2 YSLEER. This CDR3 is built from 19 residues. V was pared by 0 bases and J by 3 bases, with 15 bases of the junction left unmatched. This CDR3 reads CASSQDRWGQDLHYYGYTF. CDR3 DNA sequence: TGCGCCAGCAGCCAAGATCGATGGGGACAGGATCTTCATTACTATGGCTACACCTTC.

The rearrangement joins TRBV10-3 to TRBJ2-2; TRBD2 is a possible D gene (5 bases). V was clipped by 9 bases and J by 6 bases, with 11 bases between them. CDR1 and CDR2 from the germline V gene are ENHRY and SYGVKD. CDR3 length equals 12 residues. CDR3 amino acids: CAITRGSGELFF. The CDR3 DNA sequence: TGTGCCATTACCCGGGGTTCCGGGGAGCTGTTTTTT.

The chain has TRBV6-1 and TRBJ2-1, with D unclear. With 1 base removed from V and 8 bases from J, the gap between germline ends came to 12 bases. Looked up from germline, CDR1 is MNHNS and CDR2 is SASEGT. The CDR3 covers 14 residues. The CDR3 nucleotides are TGTGCCAGCAGTGAAGGGGGTAGCAGCTATGAGCAGTTCTTC. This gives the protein CASSEGGSSYEQFF.

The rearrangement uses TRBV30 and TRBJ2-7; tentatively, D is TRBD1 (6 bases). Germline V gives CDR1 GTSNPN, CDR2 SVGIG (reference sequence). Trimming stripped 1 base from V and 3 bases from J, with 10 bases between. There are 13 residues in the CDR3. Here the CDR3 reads CAWSGTARYEQYF. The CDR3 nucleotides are TGTGCCTGGAGTGGGACAGCTCGCTACGAGCAGTACTTC.

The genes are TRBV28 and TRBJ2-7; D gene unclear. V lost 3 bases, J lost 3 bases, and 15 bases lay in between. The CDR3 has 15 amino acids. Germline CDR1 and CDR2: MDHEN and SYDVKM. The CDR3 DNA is TGTGCCAGCAGTTTCCCCACCGACGGAAACTACGAGCAGTACTTC. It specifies CASSFPTDGNYEQYF. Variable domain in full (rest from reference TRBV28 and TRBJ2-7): DVKVTQSSRYLVKRTGEKVFLECVQDMDHENMFWYRQDPGLGLRLIYFSYDVKMKEKGDIPEGYSVSREKKERFSLILESASTNQTSMYLCASSFPTDGNYEQYFGPGTRLTVT.

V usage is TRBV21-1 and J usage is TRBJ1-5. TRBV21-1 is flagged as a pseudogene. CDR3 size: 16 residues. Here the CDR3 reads CASSKSGSRRNQPQHF. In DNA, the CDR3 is TGTGCCAGCAGCAAAAGCGGCTCCCGGCGAAATCAGCCCCAGCATTTT.

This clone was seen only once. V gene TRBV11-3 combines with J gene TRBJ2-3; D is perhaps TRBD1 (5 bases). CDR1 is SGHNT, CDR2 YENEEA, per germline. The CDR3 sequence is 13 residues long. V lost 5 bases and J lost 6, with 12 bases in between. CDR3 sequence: CASSPQGSDTQYF. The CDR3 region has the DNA TGTGCCAGCAGCCCCCAGGGATCTGATACGCAGTATTTT.

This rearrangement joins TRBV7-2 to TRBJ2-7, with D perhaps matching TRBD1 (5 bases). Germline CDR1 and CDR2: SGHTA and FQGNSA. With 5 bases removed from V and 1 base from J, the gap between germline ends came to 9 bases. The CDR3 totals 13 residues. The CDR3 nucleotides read TGTGCCAGCAGCCTCAGGGTTTCCTACGAGCAGTACTTC. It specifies CASSLRVSYEQYF.

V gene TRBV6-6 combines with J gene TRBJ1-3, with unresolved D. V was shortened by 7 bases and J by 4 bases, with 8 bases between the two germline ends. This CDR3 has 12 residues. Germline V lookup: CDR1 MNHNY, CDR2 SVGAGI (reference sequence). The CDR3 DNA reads TGTGCCAGCAATTCACTCGGAAACACCATATATTTT. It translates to CASNSLGNTIYF.

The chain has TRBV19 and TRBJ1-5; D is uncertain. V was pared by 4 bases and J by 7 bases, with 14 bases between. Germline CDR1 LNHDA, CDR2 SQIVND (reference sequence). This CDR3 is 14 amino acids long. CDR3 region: CASSNRGMKQPQHF. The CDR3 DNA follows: TGTGCCAGTAGTAATCGGGGAATGAAGCAGCCCCAGCATTTT.

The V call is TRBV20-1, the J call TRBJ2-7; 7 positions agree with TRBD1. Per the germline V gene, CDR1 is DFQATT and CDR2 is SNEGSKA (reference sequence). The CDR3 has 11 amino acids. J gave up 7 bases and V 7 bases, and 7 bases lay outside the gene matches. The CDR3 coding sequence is TGCAGTGGATCACAGGGGTCGGAGCAGTACTTC. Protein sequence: CSGSQGSEQYF.

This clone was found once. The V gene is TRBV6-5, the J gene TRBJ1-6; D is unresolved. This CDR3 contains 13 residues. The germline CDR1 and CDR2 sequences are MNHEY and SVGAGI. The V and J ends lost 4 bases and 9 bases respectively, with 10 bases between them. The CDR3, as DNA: TGTGCCAGCAGTTCCTTGGGGATTTCACCCCTCCACTTT. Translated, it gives CASSSLGISPLHF.